The next 27 T cell receptor beta chains were all read from a single sample in a study of long-term antiretroviral therapy in people with HIV. Running of the v3.0 immunoSEQ assay took place at survey level. Measured with immunoSEQ multiplex PCR; TCRdb has only the in-frame clones, and not every one. The table records roughly 35,000 clones, over 85% of them present only once. The sequencing here drew on unsorted PBMCs, taken around 5.5 years after starting antiretroviral therapy. Receptor source: a woman between 50 and 59 years old with HIV.

The DNA for the CDR3 is TGTGCCTGGAATAAGGGGGTCTCCTATAATTCACCCCTCCACTTT. Encoded protein: CAWNKGVSYNSPLHF. V is TRBV30 and J is TRBJ1-6, with D maybe TRBD1 (6 bases). Germline V lookup: CDR1 GTSNPN, CDR2 SVGIG (reference sequence). The CDR3 sequence is 15 residues long. V was pared by 4 bases and J by 0 bases, with 10 bases between.

The chain joins TRBV6-1 to TRBJ2-1, with 9 bases matching TRBD1. Germline lookup yields CDR1 MNHNS and CDR2 SASEGT. The CDR3 contains 15 residues. The V gene end was trimmed by 5 bases and the J gene end by 8 bases; junction bases not matched to a gene: 10. CDR3 in amino acids: CASSTTGGKIHEQFF. Here the CDR3 DNA reads TGTGCCAGCAGTACGACAGGGGGAAAAATCCATGAGCAGTTCTTC.

This chain links TRBV11-2 with TRBJ2-2, with D possibly matching TRBD2 (5 bases). V lost 1 base and J 3 bases, leaving 6 bases between the germline ends. Germline V lookup: CDR1 SGHAT, CDR2 FQNNGV. There are 14 residues in the CDR3. The CDR3 sequence: CASSLAGYTGELFF. In nucleotides, the CDR3 is TGTGCCAGCAGCTTAGCGGGATACACCGGGGAGCTGTTTTTT.

The V gene is TRBV30, the J gene TRBJ2-1; the D gene could be TRBD1 or TRBD2 (6 bases each). Per the germline V gene, CDR1 is GTSNPN and CDR2 is SVGIG (reference sequence). V was trimmed by 4 bases and J by 0 bases, leaving 19 bases between them. The CDR3 extends over 17 amino acids. The CDR3: CAWTRGGGLSSYNEQFF. Here the CDR3 DNA reads TGTGCCTGGACCCGAGGAGGGGGGCTCAGCTCCTACAATGAGCAGTTCTTC.

The gene calls are TRBV6-6 and TRBJ1-2; D gene uncertain. The V end lost 0 bases, the J end lost 3 bases, and 8 bases lay between the germline ends. The CDR3 loop spans 14 amino acids. Germline V gene data show CDR1 as MNHNY and CDR2 as SVGAGI (reference sequence). This CDR3 reads CASSYSSGDYGYTF. The DNA for the CDR3 is TGTGCCAGCAGTTACTCCTCCGGGGACTATGGCTACACCTTC.

J is TRBJ1-5 and V is TRBV27, with 8 bases matching TRBD1. The CDR3 runs 15 residues. CDR1 MNHEY and CDR2 SMNVEV come from the germline V gene (reference sequence). J gave up 1 base and V 5 bases, and 4 bases lay outside the gene matches. In DNA, the CDR3 is TGTGCCAGCAGTAATACAGGGGGAAGCAATCAGCCCCAGCATTTT. Translating gives CASSNTGGSNQPQHF.

V usage is TRBV9 and J usage is TRBJ1-6; 8 positions agree with TRBD1. This CDR3 region has 15 residues. Germline CDR1 is SGDLS and CDR2 is YYNGEE. Losses at the gene ends were 4 bases for V and 6 bases for J; bases not matched to a gene: 6. The CDR3 sequence is CASSFRQGSNSPLHF. The CDR3, as DNA: TGTGCCAGCAGCTTCCGACAGGGGAGTAATTCACCCCTCCACTTT.

The chain uses TRBV13 and TRBJ1-1; D ambiguous. Germline loops: CDR1 PRHDT, CDR2 FYEKMQ (reference sequence). The CDR3 contains 13 residues. V shed 5 bases and J shed 3 bases, with 10 bases lying between them. The CDR3 DNA reads as TGTGCCAGCAGCCCAGGAAGGGACACTGAAGCTTTCTTT. It codes for CASSPGRDTEAFF.

The J gene is TRBJ1-1, the V gene TRBV7-6, with no clear D. V was pared by 5 bases and J by 5 bases, with 12 bases between. The germline V gene has CDR1 SGHVS and CDR2 FNYEAQ. The CDR3 contains 13 residues. The CDR3 here is CASSPRSRTEAFF. Written as DNA, the CDR3 is TGTGCCAGCAGCCCACGGAGTAGAACTGAAGCTTTCTTT.

The gene calls are TRBV12-5 and TRBJ1-3; a weak D match, TRBD1 (5 bases). Germline V gene data show CDR1 as LGHNT and CDR2 as FRNRAP. The CDR3 consists of 15 residues. Between the trimmed V and J ends, which lost 6 bases and 1 base, there was a span of 13 bases. The CDR3 coding sequence is TGTGCTAGTGGACCGGGGACGGCTTCTGGAAACACCATATATTTT. Translating it yields CASGPGTASGNTIYF.

This chain uses TRBV21-1 with TRBJ2-7; the table calls TRBD1, which could not be checked here. TRBV21-1 is a pseudogene locus. The CDR3 has 15 residues. The CDR3 sequence is CASSPGTGGMYEQYF. The CDR3, as DNA: TGTGCCAGCAGCCCGGGGACAGGGGGCATGTACGAGCAGTACTTC.

This chain connects TRBV13 to TRBJ2-7; tentatively, D is TRBD2 (7 bases). This CDR3 contains 16 residues. The germline gives CDR1 PRHDT, CDR2 FYEKMQ (reference sequence). The V end was cut by 2 bases, the J end by 5 bases, with 19 bases between. CDR3 sequence reads: CASSLRGEGVRNEQYF. In DNA form, the CDR3 reads TGTGCCAGCAGCTTACGGGGGGAGGGGGTACGAAACGAGCAGTACTTC.

The chain uses TRBV11-1 and TRBJ1-2, with 7 bases lining up with TRBD1. From germline, CDR1 is SGHAT and CDR2 FQDESV (reference sequence). The V gene end was trimmed by 5 bases and the J gene end by 4 bases; junction bases not matched to a gene: 16. The CDR3 sequence is 17 residues long. In DNA, the CDR3 is TGTGCCAGCAGCAGTCGACAGGGAAGATCGGGAGGCTATGGCTACACCTTC. Amino acid sequence: CASSSRQGRSGGYGYTF.

This chain connects TRBV6-5 to TRBJ1-2, with a possible D match to TRBD1 (5 bases). Germline CDR1 and CDR2: MNHEY and SVGAGI. Trimming took off 0 bases at V and 4 bases at J, with 12 bases between the two ends. This CDR3 is 15 amino acids long. CDR3 DNA sequence: TGTGCCAGCAGTTACTCTTTCCGGGGGGGCTATGGCTACACCTTC. This codes for CASSYSFRGGYGYTF.

The V and J genes are TRBV7-9 and TRBJ2-2; 8 bases map to TRBD1. The CDR3 contains 15 residues. CDR1 and CDR2 (germline): SEHNR, FQNEAQ (reference sequence). J was trimmed by 2 bases and V by 3 bases; bases with no gene match: 2. Here the CDR3 reads CASSLGQANTGELFF. In DNA form, the CDR3 reads TGTGCCAGCAGCTTGGGACAGGCTAACACCGGGGAGCTGTTTTTT.

This clone came up once. V and J are TRBV11-3 and TRBJ2-5, with D maybe TRBD1 (5 bases). The germline gives CDR1 SGHNT, CDR2 YENEEA. CDR3 length: 14 residues. Trimming stripped 1 base from V and 3 bases from J, with 9 bases between. As DNA, the CDR3 is TGTGCCAGCAGCTTAGGACAGCCAAAAGAGACCCAGTACTTC. Amino acid sequence: CASSLGQPKETQYF.

The chain couples TRBV4-1 to TRBJ2-2; TRBD2 aligns across 9 bases. The CDR3 covers 17 residues. J lost 2 bases, V lost 1 base, and 5 bases had no gene match. In germline, CDR1 is MGHRA, CDR2 YSYEKL. In DNA form, the CDR3 reads TGCGCCAGCAGCCAAGTGGGACTAGCCACCAACACCGGGGAGCTGTTTTTT. Amino acid sequence: CASSQVGLATNTGELFF.

The CDR3 sequence: CASSPPGQGRTGELFF. The DNA for the CDR3 is TGTGCCAGCAGTCCCCCGGGACAGGGAAGAACCGGGGAGCTGTTTTTT. J is TRBJ2-2 and V is TRBV6-6; 9 bases agree with TRBD1. The germline gives CDR1 MNHNY, CDR2 SVGAGI (reference sequence). CDR3 length: 16 amino acids. V gave up 5 bases and J gave up 5 bases; unmatched junction bases: 9.

The chain combines TRBV5-1 with TRBJ1-4; D gene ambiguous. The germline gives CDR1 SGHRS, CDR2 YFSETQ. CDR3 length: 13 residues. The ends were cut back, 0 bases at V and 4 bases at J, with 4 bases in the middle. The CDR3 reads CASSLEDNEKLFF. CDR3 coding DNA: TGCGCCAGCAGCTTGGAGGATAATGAAAAACTGTTTTTT.

The chain links TRBV18 to TRBJ1-1; D is unclear. CDR1 KGHSH and CDR2 LQKENI come from the germline V gene. CDR3 size: 14 residues. V was cut by 6 bases and J by 4 bases, with 15 bases left in between. CDR3 sequence: CASSKTEIGTEAFF. CDR3 nucleotides: TGTGCCAGCTCGAAAACAGAGATAGGCACTGAAGCTTTCTTT. Variable domain in full (rest from reference TRBV18 and TRBJ1-1): NAGVMQNPRHLVRRRGQEARLRCSPMKGHSHVYWYRQLPEEGLKFMVYLQKENIIDESGMPKERFSAEFPKEGPSILRIQQVVRGDSAAYFCASSKTEIGTEAFFGQGTRLTVV.

The V call is TRBV30, the J call TRBJ1-1; 8 bases match TRBD1. The CDR3 covers 16 residues. CDR1 is GTSNPN and CDR2 is SVGIG in the germline V gene (reference sequence). V shed 3 bases, J shed 10 bases, and the junction held 19 bases outside the gene matches. DNA of the CDR3: TGTGCCTGGAGCGGAAGAGGACAGGGAGGGCCTCCGCGAGCTTTCTTT. Amino acids: CAWSGRGQGGPPRAFF. The variable domain in full, with the rest retrieved from reference TRBV30 and TRBJ1-1, is SQTIHQWPATLVQPVGSPLSLECTVEGTSNPNLYWYRQAAGRGLQLLFYSVGIGQISSEVPQNLSASRPQDRQFILSSKKLLLSDSGFYLCAWSGRGQGGPPRAFFGQGTRLTVV.

This clone occurred once. The chain joins TRBV5-6 to TRBJ1-2, with 8 bases identical to TRBD1. CDR3 size: 13 residues. Germline CDR1 and CDR2: SGHDT and YYEEEE. V lost 2 bases and J lost 8; bases outside the gene matches: 5. CDR3 bases: TGTGCCAGCAGCTTTGGGACAGGCACCGGCTACACCTTC. Amino acids: CASSFGTGTGYTF.

The rearrangement joins TRBV30 to TRBJ2-3, with 9 bases that match TRBD2. Per the germline V gene, CDR1 is GTSNPN and CDR2 is SVGIG (reference sequence). With 4 bases clipped from V and 1 base from J, the junction kept 0 bases outside the gene matches. The CDR3 sequence is 13 residues long. CDR3: CAWKRGGTDTQYF. CDR3 nucleotide sequence: TGTGCCTGGAAGCGGGGGGGCACAGATACGCAGTATTTT.

The CDR3 loop reads CASSLQGAYGYTF. CDR3 nucleotides: TGCGCCAGCAGCTTGCAGGGGGCCTATGGCTACACCTTC. V and J are TRBV5-1 and TRBJ1-2; TRBD1 aligns across 8 bases. The trim removed 1 base at V and 4 bases at J, leaving 0 bases unmatched. The CDR3 consists of 13 residues. CDR1 and CDR2 from the germline V gene are SGHRS and YFSETQ.

The CDR3 spells CASSAPGGPSYNEQFF. Here the CDR3 DNA reads TGTGCCAGCAGTGCCCCGGGGGGCCCCTCCTACAATGAGCAGTTCTTC. The chain carries TRBV2 and TRBJ2-1, with D possibly TRBD2 on 7 matching bases. The V end lost 4 bases, the J end lost 0 bases, and 13 bases lay between the germline ends. Per the germline V gene, CDR1 is SNHLY and CDR2 is FYNNEI. The CDR3 is made up of 16 amino acids.

The rearrangement links TRBV19 to TRBJ2-7; 7 positions match TRBD1. Germline trimming cut 7 bases from V and 2 bases from J; bases unmatched to any gene: 8. Germline-derived CDR1 and CDR2 are LNHDA and SQIVND (reference sequence). CDR3 length equals 14 residues. The CDR3 here is CASNPGTVTYEQYF. The CDR3 DNA sequence: TGTGCCAGTAACCCCGGGACAGTAACCTACGAGCAGTACTTC.

The CDR3 spells CASSQAGQGDLLNTEAFF. For the CDR3, the DNA is TGCGCCAGCAGCCAAGCCGGACAGGGGGATTTGTTGAACACTGAAGCTTTCTTT. The chain uses TRBV4-1 and TRBJ1-1, with TRBD1 matching 10 bases. Germline V gene lookup returns CDR1 MGHRA and CDR2 YSYEKL. With 1 base clipped from V and 0 bases from J, the junction kept 8 bases outside the gene matches. The CDR3 sequence is 18 residues long.